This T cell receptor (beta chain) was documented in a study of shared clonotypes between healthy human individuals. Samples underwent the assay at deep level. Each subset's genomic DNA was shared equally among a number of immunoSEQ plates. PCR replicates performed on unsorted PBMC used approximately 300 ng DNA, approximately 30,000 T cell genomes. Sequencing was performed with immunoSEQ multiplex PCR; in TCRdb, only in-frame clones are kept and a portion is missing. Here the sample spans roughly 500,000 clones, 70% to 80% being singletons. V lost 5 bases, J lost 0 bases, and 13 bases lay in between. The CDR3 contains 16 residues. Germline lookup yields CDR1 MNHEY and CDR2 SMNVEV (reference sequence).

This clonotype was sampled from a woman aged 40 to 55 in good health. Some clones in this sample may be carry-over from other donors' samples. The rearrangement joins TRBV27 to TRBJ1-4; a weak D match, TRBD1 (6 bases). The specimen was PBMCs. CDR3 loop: CASSAFRGATNEKLFF. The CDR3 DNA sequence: TGTGCCAGCAGTGCGTTCAGGGGTGCAACTAATGAAAAACTGTTTTTT.